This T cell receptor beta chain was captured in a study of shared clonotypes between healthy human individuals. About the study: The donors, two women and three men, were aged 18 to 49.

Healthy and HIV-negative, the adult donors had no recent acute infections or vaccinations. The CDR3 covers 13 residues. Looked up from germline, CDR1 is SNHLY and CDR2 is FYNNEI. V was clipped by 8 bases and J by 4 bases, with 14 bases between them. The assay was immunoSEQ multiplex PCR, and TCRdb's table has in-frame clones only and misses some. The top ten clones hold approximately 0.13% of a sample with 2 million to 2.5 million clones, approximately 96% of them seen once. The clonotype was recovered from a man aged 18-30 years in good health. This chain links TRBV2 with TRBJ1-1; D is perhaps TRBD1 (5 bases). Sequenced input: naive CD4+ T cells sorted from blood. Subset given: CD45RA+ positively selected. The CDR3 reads CASLFQGVTEAFF. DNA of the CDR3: TGTGCCAGCCTTTTTCAGGGTGTCACTGAAGCTTTCTTT.